The 7 T cell receptor beta chains presented below share a single source sample, sequenced in a study of metastatic and nonmetastatic thyroid tumors. All patients reached thyroid surgery having received no treatment beforehand. TCRdb re-analyzed the PCR reads through MiXCR. The sample gives roughly 14,000 clones, about 22% of which show up once; about 8% is in the top ten. Sequenced: blood. These receptors all stem from a female donor with papillary thyroid cancer or a benign thyroid nodule (not recorded which). Some clones in this sample may be carry-over from other donors' samples.

The gene calls are TRBV18 and TRBJ1-2; D not certain. The CDR3 runs 15 residues. The V and J ends lost 3 bases and 6 bases respectively, with 17 bases between them. Germline V gene sequence: CDR1 KGHSH, CDR2 LQKENI. The CDR3, as DNA: TGTGCCAGCTCACCTGAGGACGGTCTGGTTGATGGCTACACCTTC. This sequence encodes CASSPEDGLVDGYTF.

Ten or more counts support this clone. The chain links TRBV18 to TRBJ1-3; D ambiguous. CDR3 length: 13 amino acids. Trimming took off 3 bases at V and 0 bases at J, with 3 bases between the two ends. The germline gives CDR1 KGHSH, CDR2 LQKENI. CDR3 in DNA: TGTGCCAGCTCACCCGACTCTGGAAACACCATATATTTT. Encoded protein: CASSPDSGNTIYF.

By share, this clone ranks as medium-sized (0.01 to 0.1%). Other DNA sequences in this sample translate to the same CDR3. The genes are TRBV24-1 and TRBJ2-5, with D uncertain. The CDR3 is 12 residues long. V gave up 5 bases and J gave up 7 bases, with 10 bases separating them. CDR1 KGHDR and CDR2 SFDVKD come from the germline V gene. For the CDR3, the DNA is TGTGCCACCAGTGCTGGCAGAGGGACCCAGTACTTC. Amino acids: CATSAGRGTQYF.

This clone was found many times. The chain has TRBV2 and TRBJ2-7; a weak D match, TRBD1 (6 bases). Germline V gene lookup returns CDR1 SNHLY and CDR2 FYNNEI. This CDR3 has 16 residues. Trimming took off 3 bases at V and 1 base at J, with 16 bases between the two ends. Written as DNA, the CDR3 is TGTGCCAGCAGTGATGCGGGCACAGGGTTTTCCTACGAGCAGTACTTC. It translates to CASSDAGTGFSYEQYF.

This clone is categorized as medium-sized. The chain links TRBV2 to TRBJ1-2, with TRBD1 matching over 7 bases. This CDR3 region has 16 residues. V gave up 5 bases and J gave up 0 bases; unmatched junction bases: 9. Germline lookup yields CDR1 SNHLY and CDR2 FYNNEI. The CDR3 protein is CASSHIRDRANYGYTF. The CDR3 DNA reads TGTGCCAGCAGTCATATCAGGGACAGAGCTAACTATGGCTACACCTTC.

The CDR3 region is CASKEGLYGYTF. The CDR3 coding sequence is TGTGCCAGTAAGGAGGGGCTCTATGGCTACACCTTC. This sequence joins TRBV19 and TRBJ1-2, with a weak D call TRBD1 (5 bases). CDR1 and CDR2 from the germline V gene are LNHDA and SQIVND (reference sequence). The CDR3 is 12 amino acids. Trimming cost V 7 bases and J 4 bases, with 10 bases left between them.

The chain carries TRBV28 and TRBJ2-7, with 8 bases lining up with TRBD2. The germline V gene has CDR1 MDHEN and CDR2 SYDVKM. The CDR3 is 15 residues long. The junction had 6 bases not matched to a gene; V was cut back by 3 bases and J by 2 bases. The chain's CDR3 is CASSFIAGPTYEQYF. As DNA, the CDR3 is TGTGCCAGCAGTTTTATAGCGGGACCAACCTACGAGCAGTACTTC.